Below, one TCR beta chain is given with its context. What it recognizes is unknown. The data are from a study of beta chain features in type 1 diabetes. Study-wide background: All of the samples together had some 99 million sorted cells examined. Study conclusions and caveats: Type 1 diabetes patients showed a moderate but significant shortening of TCRB CDR3s in all four CD4+ subsets. At VDJ recombination sites, type 1 diabetes patients had fewer insertions and more deleted nucleotides. The naive, central memory and Treg TCRB repertoires looked more alike in patients than they did in healthy donors.

The investigators reverse transcribed all of the isolated RNA, so they sequenced expressed TCRB transcripts. Assay used: immunoSEQ multiplex PCR; TCRdb lists only in-frame clones, some missing. Of about 240,000 clones listed, around 14% are singletons. CDR1 is SEHNR, CDR2 FQNEAQ, per germline (reference sequence). V was pared by 5 bases and J by 13 bases, with 5 bases of the junction left unmatched. This CDR3 contains 13 residues. This receptor was identified in a man younger than 40 with type 1 diabetes. Material for sequencing was naive CD4+ T cells from blood. The chain links TRBV7-9 to TRBJ1-4, with TRBD1 matching 12 bases. CDR3 residues: CASSPRDRGRLFF. CDR3 bases: TGTGCCAGCAGCCCCCGGGACAGGGGGCGACTGTTTTTT. Looking up the rest from reference TRBV7-9 and TRBJ1-4 gives the full variable domain: DTGVSQNPRHKITKRGQNVTFRCDPISEHNRLYWYRQTLGQGPEFLTYFQNEAQLEKSRLLSDRFSAERPKGSFSTLEIQRTEQGDSAMYLCASSPRDRGRLFFGSGTQLSVL.